This T cell receptor (beta chain) was found in a study of shared clonotypes between healthy human individuals. Looking at the study overall: Serving as donors were a couple of women and three men, whose ages spanned 18 to 49. Notes on the study in general: The sharing of 4.5% to 5.5% of naive CD4 clonotypes was seen across a handful of donors. Researchers sampled blood only, noting tissue repertoires likely differ.

Notes on this clone: The antigen remains undetermined.

Naive CD8 populations comprised CD45RO-negative cells positively selected for CCR7, excluding terminally differentiated effector memory CD45RA+ cells. CDR1 and CDR2 (germline): SQVTM, ANQGSEA. The CDR3 length is 14 residues. Trimming cost V 5 bases and J 5 bases; bases outside gene matches: 8. Here immunoSEQ multiplex PCR was the method, and the copy in TCRdb shows in-frame clones only, minus some. The top ten hold about 0.12% of the sample, which has around 610,000 clones, 96% seen once. This TCR was recovered from a young woman in good health. The chain joins TRBV29-1 to TRBJ1-4, with 7 bases that match TRBD1. Material: naive CD8+ T cells sorted from blood. As DNA, the CDR3 is TGCAGCGTTTCCTCGGGGACAGTGAATGAAAAACTGTTTTTT. Translation gives CSVSSGTVNEKLFF.